The present T cell receptor (beta chain) was sequenced within a study of OX40 agonist ivuxolimab in advanced cancers. About the research overall: Across the patients, intravenous ivuxolimab was delivered every 2 weeks at 0.01 to 10 mg/kg. Study-wide results and limits: There was clonal expansion of CD4+ and CD8+ blood T cells by week 6 at 0.1 to 3.0 mg/kg.

Exclusion of a patient followed from autoimmune disease history or systemic immunosuppression. Blood draws occurred at baseline, cycle 4 day 1, and cycle 7 day 1. In the case of this clone: Antigen: not known.

Assay: immunoSEQ multiplex PCR; the TCRdb copy retains only in-frame clones and omits some. The sample consists of about 83,000 clones, approximately 84% of them appearing once. The CDR3 has 12 residues. Germline V CDR1 and CDR2: MRHNA, SNTAGT. V lost 4 bases and J lost 7, with 7 bases in between. This chain links TRBV6-4 with TRBJ2-2; maybe TRBD1 (5 bases). The material was CD4+ or CD8+ T cells sorted from blood, obtained in a trial of the OX40 agonist ivuxolimab. The sequence was collected from an adult with an advanced solid tumor such as melanoma, head and neck, liver or kidney cancer. In DNA form, the CDR3 reads TGTGCCAGCAGTGGCAGGGACGGGGAGCTGTTTTTT. It translates to CASSGRDGELFF.